The 24 T cell receptor beta chains below all came from one sample that was sequenced in a study of cytomegalovirus exposure and HLA in healthy donors. It was with 60 Vbeta and 13 Jbeta primers that the PCR ran. Method: immunoSEQ multiplex PCR; TCRdb's copy keeps in-frame clones and lacks some. The table includes roughly 120,000 clones, roughly three quarters detected once. The specimen sequenced was PBMCs. The receptors stem from a man between 18 and 35 years old in good health and CMV-seronegative.

V gene TRBV5-1 combines with J gene TRBJ2-7; tentative D call: TRBD1 (6 bases). The V end was cut by 2 bases, the J end by 3 bases, with 9 bases between. CDR3 length equals 13 residues. Per germline, CDR1 SGHRS and CDR2 YFSETQ. The CDR3, as DNA: TGCGCCAGCAGCTTATCAGGGGACTACGAGCAGTACGTC. Its translation: CASSLSGDYEQYV.

The chain joins TRBV18 to TRBJ1-5; no clear D. The CDR3 is 14 amino acids. The germline V gene has CDR1 KGHSH and CDR2 LQKENI. The V end was cut by 3 bases, the J end by 4 bases, with 10 bases between. CDR3 DNA: TGTGCCAGCTCACCGGCCCGAGGGAATCAGCCCCAGCATTTT. It specifies CASSPARGNQPQHF.

V gene TRBV10-2 combines with J gene TRBJ2-7; TRBD2 aligns across 9 bases. The CDR3 runs to 16 residues. The ends lost 1 base at V and 3 bases at J; junction bases unmatched: 7. Germline V lookup: CDR1 WSHSY, CDR2 SAAADI. The CDR3 nucleotides read TGCGCCAGCAGTGAGTGGCTAGCGGGAAGGGGCTACGAGCAGTACGTC. Its translation: CASSEWLAGRGYEQYV.

This clone was observed a handful of times. The CDR3 reads CASSLLAGEADTQYF. The DNA for the CDR3 is TGTGCCAGCAGTCTTTTAGCGGGAGAGGCAGATACGCAGTATTTT. The V call is TRBV2, the J call TRBJ2-3; the match to TRBD2 covers 9 bases. CDR1 and CDR2 (germline): SNHLY, FYNNEI. J was trimmed by 4 bases and V by 5 bases; bases with no gene match: 7. The CDR3 covers 15 residues.

This sequence joins TRBV7-7 and TRBJ2-2, with no clear D. This CDR3 comprises 13 residues. In germline, CDR1 is SSHAT, CDR2 FNYEAQ (reference sequence). V was pared by 2 bases and J by 6 bases, with 7 bases between. The CDR3 sequence is CASSLMRPGELFF. CDR3 DNA sequence: TGTGCCAGCAGCTTAATGAGGCCCGGGGAGCTGTTTTTT.

The chain has TRBV6-6 and TRBJ2-7, with D perhaps matching TRBD1 (5 bases). V was clipped by 6 bases and J by 6 bases, with 12 bases between them. Germline V gene sequence: CDR1 MNHNY, CDR2 SVGAGI (reference sequence). The CDR3 is 12 residues long. The CDR3 DNA follows: TGTGCCAGCAGCAACCTAGGGGCCGAGCAGTACGTC. Amino acids: CASSNLGAEQYV.

The CDR3 here is CASSLDIGRGNEQFF. CDR3 sequence (DNA): TGTGCCAGCAGCTTAGACATCGGGAGAGGTAATGAGCAGTTCTTC. The chain has TRBV7-9 and TRBJ2-1, with D tentatively TRBD2 (6 bases). Germline lookup yields CDR1 SEHNR and CDR2 FQNEAQ (reference sequence). V gave up 1 base and J gave up 7 bases, with 14 bases separating them. CDR3 length equals 15 residues.

This chain uses TRBV7-6 with TRBJ1-1, with D unresolved. This CDR3 spans 14 amino acids. Trimming took off 6 bases at V and 0 bases at J, with 11 bases between the two ends. The germline V gene has CDR1 SGHVS and CDR2 FNYEAQ. The CDR3 sequence: CASSPDAVNTEAFF. CDR3 nucleotides: TGTGCCAGCAGTCCAGACGCGGTGAACACTGAAGCTTTCTTT.

The chain combines TRBV7-3 with TRBJ2-1; D is uncertain. The germline gives CDR1 SGHTA, CDR2 FQGTGA. Between the trimmed V and J ends, which lost 8 bases and 4 bases, there was a span of 15 bases. The CDR3 has 14 amino acids. CDR3 loop: CASSAAPGYNEQFF. The DNA of the CDR3 is TGTGCCAGCTCCGCGGCACCCGGATACAATGAGCAGTTCTTC.

The chain carries TRBV19 and TRBJ2-1; 9 bases line up with TRBD2. The germline CDR1 and CDR2 sequences are LNHDA and SQIVND (reference sequence). V was clipped by 4 bases and J by 2 bases; unmatched bases: 0. The CDR3 has 14 amino acids. The CDR3 region is CASSTSGTYNEQFF. In DNA form, the CDR3 reads TGTGCCAGTAGTACTAGCGGGACCTACAATGAGCAGTTCTTC.

The chain combines TRBV20-1 with TRBJ2-1; D uncertain. V shed 1 base and J shed 6 bases, with 4 bases lying between them. Germline CDR1 is DFQATT and CDR2 is SNEGSKA (reference sequence). CDR3 length: 11 amino acids. The CDR3 DNA follows: TGCAGTGCTAGAGGGCCCAATGAGCAGTTCTTC. Its translation: CSARGPNEQFF.

This clone has just a few counts. V usage is TRBV27 and J usage is TRBJ1-1, with 7 positions matching TRBD1. The CDR3 is 14 residues long. CDR1 MNHEY and CDR2 SMNVEV come from the germline V gene (reference sequence). Trimming took 1 base from V and 4 from J; bases not matched to a gene: 3. The CDR3 DNA is TGTGCCAGCAGTTTATGGCAGGGGGGCACTGAAGCTTTCTTT. This translates into CASSLWQGGTEAFF.

This rearrangement joins TRBV15 to TRBJ1-5, with D hard to call. This CDR3 has 13 residues. Germline assignment: CDR1 LNHNV and CDR2 YYDKDF (reference sequence). The V end was cut by 0 bases, the J end by 12 bases, with 12 bases between. CDR3 sequence (DNA): TGTGCCACCAGCAGAGAGGCGGGGTATCTCCAGCATTTT. Protein sequence: CATSREAGYLQHF.

The chain employs TRBV18 and TRBJ1-6; 8 positions agree with TRBD1. Trimming cost V 1 base and J 7 bases; bases outside gene matches: 3. The CDR3 spans 15 residues. Germline V lookup: CDR1 KGHSH, CDR2 LQKENI. The CDR3 here is CASSPRQGKNSPLHF. CDR3 in DNA: TGTGCCAGCTCACCACGACAGGGGAAGAATTCACCCCTCCACTTT.

A few counts support this clone. CDR3 DNA sequence: TGCGCCAGCAGCCAAGATGGGTCCGGAGGGTATGGCTACACCTTC. Its translation: CASSQDGSGGYGYTF. This chain joins TRBV4-3 and TRBJ1-2; unclear D gene. V shed 0 bases and J shed 5 bases, with 13 bases lying between them. The CDR3 is 15 amino acids. Germline CDR1 and CDR2: LGHNA and YSLEER.

The chain is built from TRBV7-3 and TRBJ2-1; 7 bases match TRBD2. J was trimmed by 6 bases and V by 2 bases; bases with no gene match: 4. CDR1 is SGHTA and CDR2 is FQGTGA in the germline V gene. The CDR3 length is 14 residues. The CDR3 DNA sequence: TGTGCCAGCAGCTTAGCGGGAGCCTCCAATGAGCAGTTCTTC. Residues: CASSLAGASNEQFF.

This sequence joins TRBV27 and TRBJ2-2; TRBD1 matches 8 bases. This CDR3 is built from 16 residues. V shed 6 bases and J 7 bases; nucleotides not matched to a gene: 13. Germline CDR1 is MNHEY and CDR2 is SMNVEV (reference sequence). The CDR3 DNA is TGTGCCAGCAGACCCCGGAACAGGGGGTCGAGCGGGGAGCTGTTTTTT. Protein product: CASRPRNRGSSGELFF.

This clone showed up just a few times. The V call is TRBV29-1, the J call TRBJ2-2; perhaps TRBD1 as D (5 bases). Germline loops: CDR1 SQVTM, CDR2 ANQGSEA. The germline V and J ends were trimmed by 7 bases and 4 bases, with 22 bases remaining between them. The CDR3 is made up of 16 amino acids. CDR3: CSAATAPILRTGELFF. For the CDR3, the DNA is TGCAGCGCTGCGACAGCACCAATACTACGCACCGGGGAGCTGTTTTTT.

This clone has only one observation. The gene calls are TRBV9 and TRBJ2-2, with a tentative D call TRBD1 (6 bases). This CDR3 spans 18 amino acids. Germline V gives CDR1 SGDLS, CDR2 YYNGEE. Trimming cost V 3 bases and J 0 bases, with 18 bases left between them. The CDR3 nucleotides are TGTGCCAGCAGCGCCGGGTTGGTTGGGGGCGCGAACACCGGGGAGCTGTTTTTT. It yields the protein CASSAGLVGGANTGELFF.

The CDR3 coding sequence is TGTGCCAGCAGCTTTGTATCTTTGCGGGATTTTTCCTACAATGAGCAGTTCTTC. It codes for CASSFVSLRDFSYNEQFF. The J gene is TRBJ2-1, the V gene TRBV7-2; D may be TRBD2 (6 bases). There are 18 residues in the CDR3. V dropped 3 bases and J dropped 1 base, with 19 bases sitting between them. CDR1 and CDR2 (germline): SGHTA, FQGNSA.

The rearrangement links TRBV30 to TRBJ1-3, with D uncertain. Between the trimmed V and J ends, which lost 0 bases and 0 bases, there was a span of 6 bases. CDR1 and CDR2 (germline): GTSNPN, SVGIG (reference sequence). The CDR3 covers 14 residues. CDR3 amino acids: CAWSVGSSGNTIYF. CDR3 sequence (DNA): TGTGCCTGGAGTGTGGGGAGCTCTGGAAACACCATATATTTT.

The chain joins TRBV7-2 to TRBJ2-3, with D perhaps TRBD2 (5 bases). This CDR3 contains 16 residues. With 0 bases removed from V and 3 bases from J, the gap between germline ends came to 13 bases. Looked up from germline, CDR1 is SGHTA and CDR2 is FQGNSA. The CDR3 reads CASSLAGVGFTDTQYF. DNA of the CDR3: TGTGCCAGCAGCTTAGCGGGAGTGGGGTTTACAGATACGCAGTATTTT. The full variable domain, in which reference TRBV7-2 and TRBJ2-3 provide the parts outside the CDR3, is GAGVSQSPSNKVTEKGKDVELRCDPISGHTALYWYRQSLGQGLEFLIYFQGNSAPDKSGLPSDRFSAERTGGSVSTLTIQRTQQEDSAVYLCASSLAGVGFTDTQYFGPGTRLTVL.

The CDR3 DNA reads TGTGCCAGCGGACAGCTCATTGAAAAACTGTTTTTT. Amino acid sequence: CASGQLIEKLFF. J is TRBJ1-4 and V is TRBV2, with D possibly TRBD1 on 6 matching bases. The V end was cut by 8 bases, the J end by 7 bases, with 11 bases between. The CDR3 has 12 amino acids. Per germline, CDR1 SNHLY and CDR2 FYNNEI.

As for this clone: Distinct nucleotide sequences in the sample also encode this CDR3. The V and J genes are TRBV14 and TRBJ2-7, with D perhaps matching TRBD2 (7 bases). V dropped 6 bases and J dropped 4 bases, with 16 bases sitting between them. The germline V gene has CDR1 SGHDN and CDR2 FVKESK. The CDR3 runs to 14 residues. As DNA, the CDR3 is TGTGCCAGCAGTCAGGGGCGGGAGCTGTACGAGCAGTACTTC. This gives the protein CASSQGRELYEQYF. The complete variable domain, with remaining parts taken from reference TRBV14 and TRBJ2-7, reads EAGVTQFPSHSVIEKGQTVTLRCDPISGHDNLYWYRRVMGKEIKFLLHFVKESKQDESGMPNNRFLAERTGGTYSTLKVQPAELEDSGVYFCASSQGRELYEQYFGPGTRLTVT.